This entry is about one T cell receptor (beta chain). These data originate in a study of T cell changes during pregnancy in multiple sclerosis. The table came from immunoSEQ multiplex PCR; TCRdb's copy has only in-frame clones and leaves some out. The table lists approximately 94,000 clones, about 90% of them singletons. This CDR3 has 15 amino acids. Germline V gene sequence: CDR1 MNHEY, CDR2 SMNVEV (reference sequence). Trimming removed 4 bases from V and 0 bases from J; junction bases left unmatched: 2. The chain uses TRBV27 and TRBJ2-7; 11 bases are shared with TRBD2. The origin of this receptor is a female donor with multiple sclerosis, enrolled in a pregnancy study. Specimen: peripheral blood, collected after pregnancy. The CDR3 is CASSSGLAGSYEQYF. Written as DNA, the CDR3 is TGTGCCAGCAGTTCCGGACTAGCGGGCTCCTACGAGCAGTACTTC.